This T cell receptor beta chain was captured in a study of Graves' ophthalmopathy and Graves' hyperthyroidism. Study-level information: The blood sample was drawn at first diagnosis and before any treatment. Whole-study findings and limits: Ophthalmopathy and stable hyperthyroidism were discriminated by a 13-signature model, with over 85% sensitivity and approximately 77% specificity.

The CDR3 loop spans 15 amino acids. V lost 1 base and J 1 base, leaving 10 bases between the germline ends. CDR1 SNHLY and CDR2 FYNNEI come from the germline V gene. Amplification of the TCR beta CDR3 regions used RNA transcripts (as template). Following a first-round RT-PCR that used HTBI primers, a second-round multiplex PCR was carried out. TCRdb reanalysed the multiplex PCR reads using MiXCR and keeps one entry per CDR3 protein. The table lists about 370,000 distinct CDR3 sequences, approximately 18% of them singletons. This clonotype appeared many times. The antigen remains unidentified. The term stable hyperthyroidism indicated an absence of ophthalmopathy within 18 months of follow-up. Thyroid ultrasound, orbital computed tomography, TRAb, serum thyroxine and clinical symptoms formed the basis of diagnosis.

The sequencing sample was made of peripheral blood. The clonotype originates from an adult woman with stable Graves' hyperthyroidism. The genes are TRBV2 and TRBJ1-2; D not resolved. The CDR3 nucleotides read TGTGCCAGCAGTGAAGGGCAACTAGATAACTATGGCTACACCTTC. Translation: CASSEGQLDNYGYTF.